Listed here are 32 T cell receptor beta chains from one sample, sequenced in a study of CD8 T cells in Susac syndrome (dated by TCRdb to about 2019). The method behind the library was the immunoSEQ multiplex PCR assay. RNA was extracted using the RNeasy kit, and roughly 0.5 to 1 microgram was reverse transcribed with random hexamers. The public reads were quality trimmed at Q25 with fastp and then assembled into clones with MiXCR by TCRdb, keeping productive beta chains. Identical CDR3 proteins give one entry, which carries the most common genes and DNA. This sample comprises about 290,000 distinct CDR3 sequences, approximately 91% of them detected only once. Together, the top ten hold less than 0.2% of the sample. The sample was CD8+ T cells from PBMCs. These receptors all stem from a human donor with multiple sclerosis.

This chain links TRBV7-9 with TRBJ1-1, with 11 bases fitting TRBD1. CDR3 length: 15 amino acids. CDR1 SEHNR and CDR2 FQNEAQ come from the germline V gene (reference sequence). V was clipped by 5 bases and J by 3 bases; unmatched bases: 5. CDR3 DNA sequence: TGTGCCAGCAGCCCCGGGACAGGGGGGGACACTGAAGCTTTCTTT. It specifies CASSPGTGGDTEAFF. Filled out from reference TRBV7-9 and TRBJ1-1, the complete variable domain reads DTGVSQNPRHKITKRGQNVTFRCDPISEHNRLYWYRQTLGQGPEFLTYFQNEAQLEKSRLLSDRFSAERPKGSFSTLEIQRTEQGDSAMYLCASSPGTGGDTEAFFGQGTRLTVV.

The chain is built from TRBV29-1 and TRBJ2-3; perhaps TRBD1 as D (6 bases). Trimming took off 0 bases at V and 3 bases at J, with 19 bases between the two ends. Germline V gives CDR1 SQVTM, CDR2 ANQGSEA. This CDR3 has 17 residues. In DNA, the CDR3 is TGCAGCGTTGAAGATCGATGGGGGAGAGGGGGAACAGATACGCAGTATTTT. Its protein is CSVEDRWGRGGTDTQYF.

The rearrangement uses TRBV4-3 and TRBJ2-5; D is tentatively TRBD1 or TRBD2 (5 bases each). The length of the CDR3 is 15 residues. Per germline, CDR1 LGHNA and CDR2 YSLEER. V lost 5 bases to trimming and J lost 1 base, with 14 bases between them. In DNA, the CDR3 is TGCGCCAGCAGCTTCTCCCGGGGCCTCCAAGAGACCCAGTACTTC. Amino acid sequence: CASSFSRGLQETQYF.

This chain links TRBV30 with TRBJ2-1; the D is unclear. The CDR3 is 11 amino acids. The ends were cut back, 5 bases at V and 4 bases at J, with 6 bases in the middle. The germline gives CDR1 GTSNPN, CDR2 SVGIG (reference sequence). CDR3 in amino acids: CAWVQYNEQFF. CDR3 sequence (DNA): TGTGCCTGGGTCCAGTACAATGAGCAGTTCTTC.

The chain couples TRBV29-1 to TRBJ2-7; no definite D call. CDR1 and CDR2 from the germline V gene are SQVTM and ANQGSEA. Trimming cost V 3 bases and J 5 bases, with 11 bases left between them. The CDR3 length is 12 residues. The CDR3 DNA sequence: TGCAGCGTTGAGTTAGGGCTAGACGAGCAGTACTTC. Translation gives CSVELGLDEQYF.

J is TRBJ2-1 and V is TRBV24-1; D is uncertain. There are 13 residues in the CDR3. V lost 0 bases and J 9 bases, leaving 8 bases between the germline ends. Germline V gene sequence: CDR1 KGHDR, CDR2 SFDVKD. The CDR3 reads CATSDLPGREQFF. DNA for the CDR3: TGTGCCACCAGTGATTTGCCGGGCCGTGAGCAGTTCTTC.

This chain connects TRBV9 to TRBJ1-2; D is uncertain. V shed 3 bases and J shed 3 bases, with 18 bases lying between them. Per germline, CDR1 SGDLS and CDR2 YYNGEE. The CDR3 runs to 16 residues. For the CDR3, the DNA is TGTGCCAGCAGCGCCGCCCTCCTACCCGGGGACTATGGCTACACCTTC. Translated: CASSAALLPGDYGYTF. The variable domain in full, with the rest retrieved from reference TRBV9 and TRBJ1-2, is DSGVTQTPKHLITATGQRVTLRCSPRSGDLSVYWYQQSLDQGLQFLIQYYNGEERAKGNILERFSAQQFPDLHSELNLSSLELGDSALYFCASSAALLPGDYGYTFGSGTRLTVV.

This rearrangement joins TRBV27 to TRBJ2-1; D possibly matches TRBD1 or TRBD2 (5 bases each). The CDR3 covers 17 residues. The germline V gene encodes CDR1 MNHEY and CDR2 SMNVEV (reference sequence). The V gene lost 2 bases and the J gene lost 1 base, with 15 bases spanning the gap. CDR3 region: CASSLLSSWGSYNEQFF. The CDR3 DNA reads TGTGCCAGCAGTTTACTATCTAGCTGGGGGTCCTACAATGAGCAGTTCTTC.

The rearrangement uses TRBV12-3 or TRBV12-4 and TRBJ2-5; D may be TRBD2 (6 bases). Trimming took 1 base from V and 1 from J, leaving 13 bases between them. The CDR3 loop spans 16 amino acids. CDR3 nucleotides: TGTGCCAGCAGTTTAGGGGCGGGGACTTCCCAAGAGACCCAGTACTTC. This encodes CASSLGAGTSQETQYF.

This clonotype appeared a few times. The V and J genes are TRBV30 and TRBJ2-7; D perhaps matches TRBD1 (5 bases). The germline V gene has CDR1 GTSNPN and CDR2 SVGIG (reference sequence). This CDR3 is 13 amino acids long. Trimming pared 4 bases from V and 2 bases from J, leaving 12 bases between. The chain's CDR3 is CAWKWQGTYEQYF. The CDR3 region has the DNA TGTGCCTGGAAGTGGCAGGGAACCTACGAGCAGTACTTC.

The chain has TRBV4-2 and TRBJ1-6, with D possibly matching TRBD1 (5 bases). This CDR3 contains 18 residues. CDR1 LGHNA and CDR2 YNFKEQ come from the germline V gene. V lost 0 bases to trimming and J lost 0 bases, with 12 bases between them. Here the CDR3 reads CASSQDQGESSYNSPLHF. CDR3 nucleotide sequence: TGTGCCAGCAGCCAAGATCAAGGGGAAAGCTCCTATAATTCACCCCTCCACTTT.

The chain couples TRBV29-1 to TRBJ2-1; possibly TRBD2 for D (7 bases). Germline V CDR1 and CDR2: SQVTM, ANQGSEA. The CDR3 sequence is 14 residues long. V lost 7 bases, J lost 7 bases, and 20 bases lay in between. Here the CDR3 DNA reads TGCAGCGCTGGGGGGGGCCCCTACCGGAATGAGCAGTTCTTC. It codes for CSAGGGPYRNEQFF.

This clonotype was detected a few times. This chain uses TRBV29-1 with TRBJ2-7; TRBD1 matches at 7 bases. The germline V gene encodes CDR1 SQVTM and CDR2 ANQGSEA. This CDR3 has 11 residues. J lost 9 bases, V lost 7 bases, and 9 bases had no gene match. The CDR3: CSGQRTGVQYF. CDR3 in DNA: TGCAGCGGGCAACGTACAGGGGTGCAGTACTTC.

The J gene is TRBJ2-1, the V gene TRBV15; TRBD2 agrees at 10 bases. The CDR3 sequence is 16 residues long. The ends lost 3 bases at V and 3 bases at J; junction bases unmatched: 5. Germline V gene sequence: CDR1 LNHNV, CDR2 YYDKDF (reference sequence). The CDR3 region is CATSRRAGGYYNEQFF. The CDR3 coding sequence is TGTGCCACCAGCAGGCGAGCGGGGGGGTACTACAATGAGCAGTTCTTC.

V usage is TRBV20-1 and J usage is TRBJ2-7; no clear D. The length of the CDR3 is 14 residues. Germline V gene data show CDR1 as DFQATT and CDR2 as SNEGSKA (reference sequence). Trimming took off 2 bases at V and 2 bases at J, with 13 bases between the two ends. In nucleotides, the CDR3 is TGCAGTGCTAGATATGACCCCCAGCCCTACGAGCAGTACTTC. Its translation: CSARYDPQPYEQYF.

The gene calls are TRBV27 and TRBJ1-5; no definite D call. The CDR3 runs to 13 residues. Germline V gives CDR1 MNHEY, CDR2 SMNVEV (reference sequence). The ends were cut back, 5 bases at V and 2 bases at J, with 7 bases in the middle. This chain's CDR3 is CASSEHRNQPQHF. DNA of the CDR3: TGTGCCAGCAGTGAGCACCGCAATCAGCCCCAGCATTTT.

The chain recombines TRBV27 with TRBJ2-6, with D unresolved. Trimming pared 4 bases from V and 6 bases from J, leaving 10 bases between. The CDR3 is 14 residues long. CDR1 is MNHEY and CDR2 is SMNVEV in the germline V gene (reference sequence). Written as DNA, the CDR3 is TGTGCCAGCAGTTCTAGGGTAAAGGCCAACGTCCTGACTTTC. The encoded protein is CASSSRVKANVLTF.

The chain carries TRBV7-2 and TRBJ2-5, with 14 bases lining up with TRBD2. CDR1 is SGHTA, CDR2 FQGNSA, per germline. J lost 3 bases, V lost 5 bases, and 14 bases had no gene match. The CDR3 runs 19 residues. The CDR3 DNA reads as TGTGCCAGCAGCCTCCCCGGGACTAGCGGGAGTGCGGAGAAAGAGACCCAGTACTTC. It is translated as CASSLPGTSGSAEKETQYF.

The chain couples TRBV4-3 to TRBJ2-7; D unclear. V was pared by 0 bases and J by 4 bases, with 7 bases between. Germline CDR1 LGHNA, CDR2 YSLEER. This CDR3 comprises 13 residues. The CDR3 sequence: CASSQDFGYEQYF. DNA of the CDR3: TGCGCCAGCAGCCAAGATTTCGGTTACGAGCAGTACTTC.

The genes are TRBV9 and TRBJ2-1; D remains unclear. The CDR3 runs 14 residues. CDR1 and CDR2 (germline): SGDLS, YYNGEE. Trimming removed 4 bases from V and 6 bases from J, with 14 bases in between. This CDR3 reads CASSPSPYSNEQFF. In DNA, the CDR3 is TGTGCCAGCAGCCCCTCTCCATATTCCAATGAGCAGTTCTTC. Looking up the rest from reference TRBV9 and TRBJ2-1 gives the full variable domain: DSGVTQTPKHLITATGQRVTLRCSPRSGDLSVYWYQQSLDQGLQFLIQYYNGEERAKGNILERFSAQQFPDLHSELNLSSLELGDSALYFCASSPSPYSNEQFFGPGTRLTVL.

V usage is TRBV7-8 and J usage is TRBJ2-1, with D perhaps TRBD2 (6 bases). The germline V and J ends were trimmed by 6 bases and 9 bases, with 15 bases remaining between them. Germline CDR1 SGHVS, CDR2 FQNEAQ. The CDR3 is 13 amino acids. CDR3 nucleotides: TGTGCCAGCAGTCATACGGGACTTGGTGAGCAGTTCTTC. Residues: CASSHTGLGEQFF.

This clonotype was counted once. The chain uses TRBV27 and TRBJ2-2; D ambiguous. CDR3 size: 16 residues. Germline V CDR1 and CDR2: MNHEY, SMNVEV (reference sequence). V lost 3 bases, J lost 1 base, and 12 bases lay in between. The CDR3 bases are TGTGCCAGCAGTTTTGTTGGGTTCGGGAACACCGGGGAGCTGTTTTTT. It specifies CASSFVGFGNTGELFF.

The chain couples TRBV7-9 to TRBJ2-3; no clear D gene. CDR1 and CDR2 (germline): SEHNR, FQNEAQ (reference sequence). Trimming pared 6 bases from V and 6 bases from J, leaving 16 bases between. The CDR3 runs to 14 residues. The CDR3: CASSIIPGPDTQYF. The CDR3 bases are TGTGCCAGCAGTATTATACCAGGTCCCGATACGCAGTATTTT.

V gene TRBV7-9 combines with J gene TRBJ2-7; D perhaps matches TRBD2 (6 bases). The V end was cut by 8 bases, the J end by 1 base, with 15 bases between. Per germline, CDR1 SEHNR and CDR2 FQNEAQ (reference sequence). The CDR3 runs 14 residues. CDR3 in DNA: TGTGCCAGCTCACCCCGGGACTCATCCTACGAGCAGTACTTC. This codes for CASSPRDSSYEQYF.

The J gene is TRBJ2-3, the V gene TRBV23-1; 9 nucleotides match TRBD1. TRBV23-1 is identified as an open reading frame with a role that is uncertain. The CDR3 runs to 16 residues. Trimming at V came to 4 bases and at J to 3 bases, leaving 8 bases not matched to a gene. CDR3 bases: TGCGCCAGCAGTCCAAAACCGGGACAGGGAACAGATACGCAGTATTTT. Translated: CASSPKPGQGTDTQYF.

The CDR3 DNA reads TGTGCCAGTAATACCGGATGGGACACTGAAGCTTTCTTT. Protein: CASNTGWDTEAFF. V usage is TRBV19 and J usage is TRBJ1-1, with D hard to call. Germline CDR1 and CDR2: LNHDA and SQIVND (reference sequence). V was cut by 7 bases and J by 3 bases, with 12 bases left in between. This CDR3 is 13 amino acids long.

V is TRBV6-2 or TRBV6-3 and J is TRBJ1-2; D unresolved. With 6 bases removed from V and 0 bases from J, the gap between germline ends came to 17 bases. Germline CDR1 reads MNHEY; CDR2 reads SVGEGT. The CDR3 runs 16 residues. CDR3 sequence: CASSSPSKVTNYGYTF. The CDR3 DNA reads TGTGCCAGCAGCTCACCGAGTAAAGTGACTAACTATGGCTACACCTTC.

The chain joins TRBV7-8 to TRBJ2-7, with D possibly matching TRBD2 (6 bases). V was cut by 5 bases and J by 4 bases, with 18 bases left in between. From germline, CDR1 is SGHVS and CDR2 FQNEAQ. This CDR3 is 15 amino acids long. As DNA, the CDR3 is TGTGCCAGCAGCCCCCCGGGGGAGCGGAGTTACGAGCAGTACTTC. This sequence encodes CASSPPGERSYEQYF.

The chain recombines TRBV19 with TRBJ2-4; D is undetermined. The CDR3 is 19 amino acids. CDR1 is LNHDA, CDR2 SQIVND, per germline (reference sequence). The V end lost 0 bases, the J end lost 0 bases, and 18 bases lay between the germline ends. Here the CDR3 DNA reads TGTGCCAGTAGTATAGATTTGCTCCACGGTGAACTAGCCAAAAACATTCAGTACTTC. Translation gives CASSIDLLHGELAKNIQYF.

CDR3 in DNA: TGTGCCAGCAGCCACCGGGACAGGCTCAATTCACCCCTCCACTTT. Protein sequence: CASSHRDRLNSPLHF. The rearrangement links TRBV7-9 to TRBJ1-6; TRBD1 matches 8 bases. Germline V gene lookup returns CDR1 SEHNR and CDR2 FQNEAQ (reference sequence). Trimming cost V 5 bases and J 7 bases; bases outside gene matches: 7. The CDR3 sequence is 15 residues long.

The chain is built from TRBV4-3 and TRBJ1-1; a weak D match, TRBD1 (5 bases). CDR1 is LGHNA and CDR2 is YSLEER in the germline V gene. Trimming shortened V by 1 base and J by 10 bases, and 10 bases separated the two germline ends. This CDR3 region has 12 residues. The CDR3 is CASSQGGGRAFF. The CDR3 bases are TGCGCCAGCAGCCAAGGCGGGGGAAGAGCTTTCTTT.

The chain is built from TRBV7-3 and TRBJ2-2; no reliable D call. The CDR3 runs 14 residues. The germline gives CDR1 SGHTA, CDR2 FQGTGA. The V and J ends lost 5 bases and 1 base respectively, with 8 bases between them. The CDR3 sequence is CASSPDQNTGELFF. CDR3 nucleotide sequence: TGTGCCAGCAGCCCAGACCAGAACACCGGGGAGCTGTTTTTT.